This TCR beta chain is drawn from a study of OX40 agonist ivuxolimab in advanced cancers. Study observations and caveats: With doses of 0.1-3.0 mg/kg, partial responders showed among the lowest clonal expansion.

Libraries were prepared by immunoSEQ multiplex PCR; TCRdb keeps only in-frame clonotypes and omits some of them. Of 62,000 or so clones in the sample, around nine tenths were seen once. Comments on this clone: The antigen remains unidentified.

Germline V lookup: CDR1 MNHEY, CDR2 SVGAGI. The junction had 3 bases not matched to a gene; V was cut back by 9 bases and J by 2 bases. This CDR3 has 12 residues. The TCR originated in an adult with an advanced solid tumor such as melanoma, head and neck, liver or kidney cancer. The input for sequencing was CD4+ or CD8+ T cells sorted from blood, taken in a trial of the OX40 agonist ivuxolimab. The gene calls are TRBV6-5 and TRBJ2-7; 8 nucleotides align to TRBD1. Here the CDR3 DNA reads TGTGCCAGTACAGGGGGGCCCTACGAGCAGTACTTC. It specifies CASTGGPYEQYF.